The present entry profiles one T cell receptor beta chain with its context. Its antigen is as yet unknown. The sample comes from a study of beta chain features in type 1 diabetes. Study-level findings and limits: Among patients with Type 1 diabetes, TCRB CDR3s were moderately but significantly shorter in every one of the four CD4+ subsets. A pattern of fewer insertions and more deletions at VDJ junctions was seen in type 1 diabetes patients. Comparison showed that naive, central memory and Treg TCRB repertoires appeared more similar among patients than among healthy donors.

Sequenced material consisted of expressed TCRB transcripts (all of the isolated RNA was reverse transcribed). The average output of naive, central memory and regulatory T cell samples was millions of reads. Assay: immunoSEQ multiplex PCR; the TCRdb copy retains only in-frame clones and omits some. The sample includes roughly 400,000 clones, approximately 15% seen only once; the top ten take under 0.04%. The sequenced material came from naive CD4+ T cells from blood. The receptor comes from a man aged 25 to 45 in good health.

For the CDR3, the DNA is TGCAGTGCCAAGGACAGTGAAGCTTTCTTT. Its protein is CSAKDSEAFF. V usage is TRBV20-1 and J usage is TRBJ1-1, with D possibly TRBD1 on 6 matching bases. V was cut by 6 bases and J by 7 bases, with 9 bases left in between. CDR1 is DFQATT, CDR2 SNEGSKA, per germline (reference sequence). The CDR3 has 10 residues.